This T cell receptor (beta chain) emerged from a study of blood T cell repertoires in COVID-19 (TCRdb year 2020). In the study overall: Samples covering the acute and convalescent phases of COVID-19 were provided by collaborators in the United States, Italy and Spain. A freely available public database, intended as a resource for researchers studying the immune response to SARS-CoV-2, is where the repertoires were released. Samples were obtained from the ongoing ImmuneRACE study (first 160 participants) and from over a thousand subjects provided by 6 global collaborators. The sample metadata nearly always contained a de-identified subject ID, COVID-19 status, age in years and sex. The dataset comprised deeply sampled blood TCRbeta repertoires from subjects exposed to, actively infected with, or recovered from COVID-19. HLA class I and class II types, where available, came from metadata supplied by the sample provider rather than from assay-based typing. The prospective study material was composed of cDNA or gDNA derived from T cells, B-cell-depleted T cells, or PBMCs.

On this clone itself: The antigen it recognizes is unknown. The input lacks base qualities; no much larger clone sits a single base away.

Study-wide findings and limitations: The quantity of clinical and demographic metadata differed by source and by participant and was supplied without curation.

Whole blood was collected in K2EDTA tubes by collaborating institutions according to the institutions' own protocols. For TCRbeta analysis, collaborators shipped samples in one of three forms: frozen whole blood, isolated PBMCs, or DNA extracted from either of those sample types. Trimming leaves V shorter by 0 bases and J shorter by 3 bases, with the junction holding 4 bases beyond the gene matches. Taken from the germline V gene (reference sequence), the CDR1 and CDR2 loops are LGHDT and YNNKEL. The CDR3, from cysteine to phenylalanine, totals 16 residues. Only the CDR3 region is kept as DNA, spanning 48 bases read in frame from base 1. The immunoSEQ Assay, a bias-controlled multiplex PCR, was used to amplify TCRbeta CDR3 regions from genomic DNA. From the authors' description of their analysis: The number of nucleated cells in each sample was estimated from the amplification of reference gene primers within the assay. To quantify the absolute abundance of each unique TCRbeta CDR3 rearrangement, sequence reads were collapsed and filtered. For each sample, productive Simpson clonality was calculated as the square root of Simpson's diversity index across productive rearrangements. What TCRdb holds here is the immuneACCESS table cut down to in-frame rearrangements. Part of the clones is not present; checked against another copy, under half of the missing clones reflect an unresolved V gene, and the others are unexplained. V and J calls and clone size follow that table, whereas D and trimming were derived from the DNA. Recorded for this sample are a few hundred thousand clones; roughly 88% of them occurred a single time. The ten largest clonotypes hold 9.7% of the sample.

The sequence derives from a man between 45 and 60 years old with active or convalescent COVID-19. The V gene is TRBV3-1 (or the pseudogene TRBV3-2) and the J gene is TRBJ2-2; 7 central nucleotides agree with TRBD1. Sequenced material: peripheral blood. The CDR3 region reads CASSQDRGGDTGELFF. The DNA reads as follows: TGTGCCAGCAGCCAAGATCGAGGGGGCGACACCGGGGAGCTGTTTTTT.